This TCR beta chain was observed in a study of human T cells and chemical hapten exposure. Study-wide context: A patient group, mainly female, showed alopecia areata, totalis or universalis. Per-sample TCR yield variability stemmed mainly from small pooled library volume differences. The study's findings and limits: The number of TCRs above 1 in 1000 frequency did not change after DPC sensitization. Expanded TCRs grouped into significantly more large CDR3 similarity clusters than controls produced.

TCRdb processed the RACE reads anew with MiXCR; each CDR3 protein has one entry. The data hold some 400,000 distinct CDR3 sequences, with 4.8% observed a single time. As to time point: patch test 1, 2 weeks after DPC sensitization. Indicated treatment: therapeutic diphenylcyclopropenone sensitization with weekly scalp DPC. Trimming cost V 3 bases and J 4 bases, with 16 bases left between them. This CDR3 contains 15 residues. This clonotype has just a few counts. Antigen unknown. The chain combines TRBV12-3 or TRBV12-4 with TRBJ2-7; D is uncertain. The sequences come from whole blood, collected in connection with sensitization to the hapten diphenylcyclopropenone (DPC). The TCR comes from a woman between 45 and 65 years old with alopecia areata. Some clones in this sample may be carry-over from other donors' samples. The CDR3 coding sequence is TGTGCCAGCAGTTTGTATGCGTGGGGTAGTTACGAGCAGTACTTC. It specifies CASSLYAWGSYEQYF.